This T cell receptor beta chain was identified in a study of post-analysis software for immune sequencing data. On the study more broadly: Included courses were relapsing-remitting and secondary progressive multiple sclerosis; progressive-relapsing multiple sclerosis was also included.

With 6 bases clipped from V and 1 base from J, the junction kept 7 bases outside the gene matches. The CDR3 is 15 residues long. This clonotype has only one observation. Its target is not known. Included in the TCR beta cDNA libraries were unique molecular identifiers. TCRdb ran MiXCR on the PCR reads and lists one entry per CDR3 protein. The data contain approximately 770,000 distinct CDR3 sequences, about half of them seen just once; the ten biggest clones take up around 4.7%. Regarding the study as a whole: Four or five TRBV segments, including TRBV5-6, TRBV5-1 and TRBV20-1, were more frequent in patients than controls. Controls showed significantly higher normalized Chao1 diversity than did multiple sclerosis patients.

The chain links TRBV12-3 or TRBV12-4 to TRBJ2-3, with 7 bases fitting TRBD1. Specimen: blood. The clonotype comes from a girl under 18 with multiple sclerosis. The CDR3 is CASRPTGTGTDTQYF. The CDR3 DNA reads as TGTGCCAGCAGGCCGACCGGGACAGGCACAGATACGCAGTATTTT.